This T cell receptor (beta chain) was sequenced for a study of Graves' ophthalmopathy and Graves' hyperthyroidism. There are many counts of this clonotype. Per the germline V gene, CDR1 is MNHNS and CDR2 is SASEGT. The CDR3 is made up of 19 amino acids. After removal of 0 bases from V and 1 base from J, the junction contained 11 bases not matched to a gene. As the template, RNA transcripts were used to amplify TCR beta CDR3 regions. The workflow started with a first-round RT-PCR run with HTBI primers and then moved on to a second-round multiplex PCR. One entry per CDR3 protein, called by TCRdb with MiXCR from the multiplex PCR reads. The table includes about 390,000 distinct CDR3 sequences, approximately 18% detected once.

Sequenced input: peripheral blood. The clonotype comes from an adult woman with stable Graves' hyperthyroidism. The chain links TRBV6-1 to TRBJ2-7; 11 bases agree with TRBD1. The DNA of the CDR3 is TGTGCCAGCAGTGAAGCGCTGGGGACAGGGGGACCTAATTCCTACGAGCAGTACTTC. Its protein product is CASSEALGTGGPNSYEQYF.